The source of this T cell receptor (beta chain) is a study of T cells in Graves' hyperthyroidism and ophthalmopathy. Clinical symptoms, serum thyroxine, TRAb, thyroid ultrasound and orbital computed tomography established diagnosis. PBMCs were derived from roughly 10 ml fresh peripheral blood. This clonotype was found a few times. Its specificity is not known. Broader study findings: Blood also carried most thyroid clonotypes expanded above 0.001.

V lost 3 bases and J 5 bases, leaving 12 bases between the germline ends. From germline, CDR1 is MDHEN and CDR2 SYDVKM. The CDR3 is 14 amino acids. Using RNA transcripts as the source, TCR beta CDR3 regions were amplified. TCR CDR3 underwent first-round RT-PCR with the HTBI primer set. One entry per CDR3 protein, called by TCRdb with MiXCR from the multiplex PCR reads. This table holds some 580,000 distinct CDR3 sequences, roughly 16% found once. The rearrangement joins TRBV28 to TRBJ2-3; D perhaps matches TRBD2 (6 bases). Sequenced: blood. This TCR was recovered from a woman aged 40 to 49 with Graves' ophthalmopathy. As DNA, the CDR3 is TGTGCCAGCAGTTTCACCGGGAGCCGAGATACGCAGTATTTT. Translated: CASSFTGSRDTQYF.